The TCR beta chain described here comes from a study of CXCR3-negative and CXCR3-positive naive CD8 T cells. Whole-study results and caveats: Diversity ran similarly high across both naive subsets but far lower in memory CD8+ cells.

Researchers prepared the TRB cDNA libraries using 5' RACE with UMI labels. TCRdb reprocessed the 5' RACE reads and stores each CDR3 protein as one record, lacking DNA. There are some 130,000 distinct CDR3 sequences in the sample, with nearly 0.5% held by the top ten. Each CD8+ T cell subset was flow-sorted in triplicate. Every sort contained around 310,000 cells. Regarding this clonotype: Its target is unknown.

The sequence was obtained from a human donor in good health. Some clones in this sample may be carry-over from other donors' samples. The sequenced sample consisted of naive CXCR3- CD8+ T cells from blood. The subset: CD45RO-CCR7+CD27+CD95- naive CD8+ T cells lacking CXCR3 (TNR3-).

CDR3 sequence: CANSFRAGGSYNEQFF. The chain uses TRBV12-3 or TRBV12-4 and TRBJ2-1; TCRdb reports TRBD2, a call that lacks DNA to check it against. CDR3 length: 16 residues.